The clone carrying this T cell receptor beta chain was detected a few times. Its target is unknown. The V segment lost 5 bases and the J segment 6 bases; nucleotides outside the gene matches: 8. Germline V lookup: CDR1 MNHNY, CDR2 SVGAGI (reference sequence). The CDR3 is made up of 14 amino acids. The record originates from a study of cytomegalovirus exposure and HLA in healthy donors. Overall study findings and caveats: TCR beta chains numbering more than 150 were designated cytomegalovirus-associated. Reports indicate that TCR beta sequences accurately predicted the HLA-A and HLA-B alleles of most subjects.

PCR primers comprised 60 Vbeta and 13 Jbeta primers. Libraries were prepared by immunoSEQ multiplex PCR; TCRdb keeps only in-frame clonotypes and omits some of them. The table records about 120,000 clones, around 80% of them present only once. Sequences were obtained from PBMCs. This chain links TRBV6-6 with TRBJ1-2; 8 nucleotides agree with TRBD1. The source is a female donor in good health and CMV-seropositive. The CDR3 sequence is CASSDPRTGNGYTF. The CDR3 region has the DNA TGTGCCAGCAGTGACCCCCGGACAGGGAATGGCTACACCTTC.